The TCR beta chain described here comes from a study of T cell changes during pregnancy in multiple sclerosis. The CDR3 sequence is 17 residues long. In germline, CDR1 is KGHSH, CDR2 LQKENI. J was trimmed by 3 bases and V by 3 bases; bases with no gene match: 9. Using immunoSEQ multiplex PCR, the repertoire was profiled, and TCRdb retains in-frame clones only, with some absent. The repertoire holds roughly 110,000 clones, with more than 85% as singletons. Material: peripheral blood, obtained in the third trimester of pregnancy. The chain recombines TRBV18 with TRBJ2-3; 10 nucleotides align to TRBD2. The TCR sequence derives from a female donor with multiple sclerosis, enrolled in a pregnancy study. This chain's CDR3 is CASSPLPSGSYTDTQYF. The DNA of the CDR3 is TGTGCCAGCTCACCTCTCCCTAGCGGGAGTTATACAGATACGCAGTATTTT.